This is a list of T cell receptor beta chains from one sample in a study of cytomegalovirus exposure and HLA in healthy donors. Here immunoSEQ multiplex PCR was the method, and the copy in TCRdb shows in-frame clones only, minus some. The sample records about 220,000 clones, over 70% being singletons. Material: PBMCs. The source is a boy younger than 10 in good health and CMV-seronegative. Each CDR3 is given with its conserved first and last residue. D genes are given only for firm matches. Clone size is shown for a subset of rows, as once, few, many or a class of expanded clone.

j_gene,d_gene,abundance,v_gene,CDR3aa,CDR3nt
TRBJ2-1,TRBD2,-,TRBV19,CASSIRLALNEQFF,TGTGCCAGTAGTATACGACTAGCACTCAATGAGCAGTTCTTC
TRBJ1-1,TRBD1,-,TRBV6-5,CASLGQDNTEAFF,TGTGCCAGCTTAGGACAGGACAACACTGAAGCTTTCTTT
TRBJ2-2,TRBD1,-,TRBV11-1,CASTLNRGNTGELFF,TGTGCCAGCACCCTGAACAGGGGGAACACCGGGGAGCTGTTTTTT
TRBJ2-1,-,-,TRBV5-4,CATTEAGDIANEQFF,TGTGCCACCACGGAGGCAGGGGACATAGCCAATGAGCAGTTCTTC
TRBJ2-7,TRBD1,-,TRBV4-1,CASSPRTGSYEQYF,TGCGCCAGCAGCCCCCGGACAGGGAGCTACGAGCAGTACTTC
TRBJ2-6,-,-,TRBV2,CASCGDPGANVLTF,TGTGCCAGCTGCGGGGACCCTGGGGCCAACGTCCTGACTTTC
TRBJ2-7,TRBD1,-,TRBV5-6,CASSLWQGAPVEQYF,TGTGCCAGCAGCTTGTGGCAGGGGGCCCCCGTCGAGCAGTACTTC
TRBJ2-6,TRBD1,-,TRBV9,CASSERLDRGLRGANVLTF,TGTGCCAGCAGCGAGAGGCTGGACAGGGGGTTACGTGGGGCCAACGTCCTGACTTTC
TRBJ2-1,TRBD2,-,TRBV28,CASSSRLAGGDNEQFF,TGTGCCAGCAGTTCCAGACTAGCGGGGGGGGACAATGAGCAGTTCTTC
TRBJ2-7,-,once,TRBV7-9,CASSRDGACAQYF,TGTGCCAGCAGCAGAGATGGGGCTTGCGCGCAGTACTTC
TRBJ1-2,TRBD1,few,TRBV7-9,CASSSGDRVFGVYGYTF,TGTGCCAGCAGTAGTGGGGACAGGGTGTTCGGGGTCTATGGCTACACCTTC
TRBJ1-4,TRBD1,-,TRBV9,CASSGTGTLHEKLFF,TGTGCCAGCAGCGGGACAGGGACCCTCCATGAAAAACTGTTTTTT
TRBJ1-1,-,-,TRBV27,CASGRVNTEAFF,TGTGCCAGCGGGCGGGTGAACACTGAAGCTTTCTTT
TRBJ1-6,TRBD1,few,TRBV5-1,CASSLAGGINSPLHF,TGCGCCAGTAGCCTAGCAGGGGGCATTAATTCACCCCTCCACTTT